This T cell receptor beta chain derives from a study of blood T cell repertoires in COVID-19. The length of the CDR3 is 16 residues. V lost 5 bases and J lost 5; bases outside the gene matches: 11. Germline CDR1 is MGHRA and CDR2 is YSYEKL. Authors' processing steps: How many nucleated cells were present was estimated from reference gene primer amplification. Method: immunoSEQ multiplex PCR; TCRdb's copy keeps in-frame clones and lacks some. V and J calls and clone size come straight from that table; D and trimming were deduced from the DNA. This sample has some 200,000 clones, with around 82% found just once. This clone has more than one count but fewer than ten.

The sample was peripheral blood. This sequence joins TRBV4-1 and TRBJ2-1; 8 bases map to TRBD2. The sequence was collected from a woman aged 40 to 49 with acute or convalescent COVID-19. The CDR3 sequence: CASSGQRGPAHNEQFF. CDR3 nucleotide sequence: TGCGCCAGCAGCGGGCAGCGGGGGCCCGCCCACAATGAGCAGTTCTTC.